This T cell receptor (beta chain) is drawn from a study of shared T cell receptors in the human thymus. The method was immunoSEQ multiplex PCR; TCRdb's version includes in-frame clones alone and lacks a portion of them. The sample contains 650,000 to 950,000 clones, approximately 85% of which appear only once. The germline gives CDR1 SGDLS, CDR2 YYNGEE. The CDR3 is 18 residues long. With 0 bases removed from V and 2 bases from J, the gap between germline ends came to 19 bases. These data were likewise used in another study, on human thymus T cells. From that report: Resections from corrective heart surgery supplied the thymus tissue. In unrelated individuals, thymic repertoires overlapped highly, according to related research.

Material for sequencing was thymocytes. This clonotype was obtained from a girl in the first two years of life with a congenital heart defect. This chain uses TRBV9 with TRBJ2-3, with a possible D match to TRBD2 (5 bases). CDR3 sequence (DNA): TGTGCCAGCAGCGTAGCAAGGCAGGAGGACGGAAACACAGATACGCAGTATTTT. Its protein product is CASSVARQEDGNTDTQYF. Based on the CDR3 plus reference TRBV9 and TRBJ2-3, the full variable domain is DSGVTQTPKHLITATGQRVTLRCSPRSGDLSVYWYQQSLDQGLQFLIQYYNGEERAKGNILERFSAQQFPDLHSELNLSSLELGDSALYFCASSVARQEDGNTDTQYFGPGTRLTVL.